Below are 14 T cell receptor beta chains sequenced from a single sample in a study of blood T cells in healthy people across ages. A J-beta primer mix and a sample-barcoded 5' primer were used in a second PCR of roughly 6 to 12 cycles. From the 5' RACE reads, TCRdb called clonotypes with MiXCR, one entry per CDR3 protein. In the table there are around 1,600,000 distinct CDR3 sequences, 35% to 45% of which are singletons. Specimen: blood. The receptors derive from a woman between 18 and 29 years old in good health.

This clonotype was seen just once. Given a much more abundant clone one base away, this may be a read error. The rearrangement joins TRBV29-1 to TRBJ2-3; D is unclear. The CDR3 extends over 11 amino acids. CDR1 SQVTM and CDR2 ANQGSEA come from the germline V gene. The CDR3 loop reads CSGEISDTQYF. CDR3 sequence (DNA): TGCAGCGGTGAAATATCCGATACGCAGTATTTT.

This clonotype was detected ten times or more. The chain has TRBV13 and TRBJ2-1; 10 nucleotides agree with TRBD2. V trimming: 0 bases; J trimming: 6 bases; junction bases outside the gene matches: 5. Germline CDR1 PRHDT, CDR2 FYEKMQ (reference sequence). The CDR3 has 16 residues. The CDR3 nucleotides are TGTGCCAGCAGCTTAGGGCTGCTAGCGGGGGCCAATGAGCAGTTCTTC. It translates to CASSLGLLAGANEQFF.

V and J are TRBV2 and TRBJ2-1, with D unclear. There are 14 residues in the CDR3. The germline CDR1 and CDR2 sequences are SNHLY and FYNNEI. Trimming cost V 6 bases and J 4 bases, with 13 bases left between them. DNA of the CDR3: TGTGCCAGCAGGGTAGCTTTAAGATACAATGAGCAGTTCTTC. Translating it yields CASRVALRYNEQFF.

This clonotype was counted once. A much larger clone differs from this one at a single base, so this may be a read error. J is TRBJ2-7 and V is TRBV6-5, with D uncertain. Germline CDR1 and CDR2: MNHEY and SVGAGI. The CDR3 has 13 amino acids. Written as DNA, the CDR3 is TGTACCAGCAGTTACTTGAGCTCCTACGAGCAGTACTTC. It is translated as CTSSYLSSYEQYF.

The chain employs TRBV6-5 and TRBJ1-1, with no clear D. The germline V and J ends were trimmed by 8 bases and 0 bases, with 13 bases remaining between them. In germline, CDR1 is MNHEY, CDR2 SVGAGI. The CDR3 contains 14 residues. CDR3 in DNA: TGTGCCAGCCCTAAAGGTGGGGTGAACACTGAAGCTTTCTTT. This encodes CASPKGGVNTEAFF.

This chain links TRBV7-2 with TRBJ2-1; TRBD2 agrees at 10 bases. CDR3 length: 19 residues. The trim removed 0 bases at V and 4 bases at J, leaving 12 bases unmatched. The germline gives CDR1 SGHTA, CDR2 FQGNSA. The CDR3: CASSLALAGSHPLYNEQFF. The CDR3 region has the DNA TGTGCCAGCAGCTTAGCACTAGCGGGATCCCACCCACTTTACAATGAGCAGTTCTTC.

This chain joins TRBV29-1 and TRBJ2-7; TRBD1 or TRBD2 may be the D gene (5 bases each). V lost 6 bases and J 6 bases, leaving 15 bases between the germline ends. This CDR3 region has 12 residues. Per germline, CDR1 SQVTM and CDR2 ANQGSEA. The CDR3 nucleotides read TGCAGCGTGACCCGGGACGGACCCGAGCAGTACTTC. Encoded protein: CSVTRDGPEQYF.

Of note for this clonotype: A junction boundary mismatches the germline segment, possibly from a read error. The chain joins TRBV20-1 to TRBJ1-5; tentative D call: TRBD1 (6 bases). Germline loops: CDR1 DFQATT, CDR2 SNEGSKA (reference sequence). The CDR3 extends over 17 amino acids. The CDR3 reads CGARDRAGQYGNQPQHF. The CDR3 DNA follows: TGCGGTGCTAGAGATCGTGCCGGACAGTATGGCAATCAGCCCCAGCATTTT.

In its sample, this clonotype was seen a few times. The rearrangement links TRBV7-2 to TRBJ1-2; 7 bases fit TRBD1. The junction had 7 bases not matched to a gene; V was cut back by 5 bases and J by 7 bases. The CDR3 consists of 13 residues. The germline CDR1 and CDR2 sequences are SGHTA and FQGNSA. The CDR3 nucleotides read TGTGCCAGCAGCCAAAGACAGGGTGGTGGCTACACCTTC. Its translation is CASSQRQGGGYTF.

This clonotype has more than one count but fewer than ten. V is TRBV6-2 or TRBV6-3 and J is TRBJ1-1; TRBD1 aligns across 12 bases. The junction had 2 bases not matched to a gene; V was cut back by 6 bases and J by 6 bases. The CDR3 is made up of 13 amino acids. The germline gives CDR1 MNHEY, CDR2 SVGEGT. The CDR3 nucleotides are TGTGCCAGCAGGGGACAGGGGGCTTCTGAAGCTTTCTTT. Its translation is CASRGQGASEAFF.

The rearrangement joins TRBV27 to TRBJ2-1; either TRBD1 or TRBD2 may supply D (5 bases each). Germline values: CDR1 MNHEY, CDR2 SMNVEV (reference sequence). The CDR3 has 15 residues. The germline V and J ends were trimmed by 8 bases and 0 bases, with 14 bases remaining between them. This CDR3 reads CASAGTLSSYNEQFF. The CDR3 nucleotides are TGTGCCAGCGCTGGGACCCTGAGCTCCTACAATGAGCAGTTCTTC.

This clonotype appeared many times. The chain couples TRBV29-1 to TRBJ2-3; D might be TRBD2 (5 bases). Germline V gene data show CDR1 as SQVTM and CDR2 as ANQGSEA. The V end was cut by 5 bases, the J end by 3 bases, with 15 bases between. The length of the CDR3 is 14 residues. CDR3 protein: CSVMAGWGTDTQYF. CDR3 bases: TGCAGCGTTATGGCGGGCTGGGGAACAGATACGCAGTATTTT.

This clonotype has only a few counts. The rearrangement joins TRBV4-3 to TRBJ2-3, with 8 bases identical to TRBD1. V lost 1 base and J lost 5; bases outside the gene matches: 5. Germline-derived CDR1 and CDR2 are LGHNA and YSLEER. The length of the CDR3 is 15 residues. CDR3 sequence (DNA): TGCGCCAGCAGCCAAGGGGCAGGGGGCATAGATACGCAGTATTTT. Protein: CASSQGAGGIDTQYF.

The chain employs TRBV12-3 or TRBV12-4 and TRBJ2-3; no clear D. With 3 bases removed from V and 4 bases from J, the gap between germline ends came to 11 bases. CDR3 length equals 14 residues. This CDR3 reads CASSFGQDADTQYF. For the CDR3, the DNA is TGTGCCAGCAGTTTCGGGCAGGACGCAGATACGCAGTATTTT.